The sequence of this T cell receptor (beta chain) was determined in a study of T cells in Graves' hyperthyroidism and ophthalmopathy. Findings and limits, study-wide: The model's output predicted ophthalmopathy at a median of roughly 6.9 months prior to onset.

Regions amplified from RNA transcripts were the TCR beta CDR3 regions. The study used the HTBI primer set for a first-round RT-PCR of the TCR CDR3. MiXCR, applied by TCRdb to the multiplex PCR reads, yields one record per CDR3 protein. The sample lists under 250,000 distinct CDR3 sequences, 17% occurring once. Exclusion of a patient resulted from uncontrolled infection, other autoimmune disease, pregnancy or lactation. Trimming removed 2 bases from V and 3 bases from J, with 9 bases in between. Germline V gene lookup returns CDR1 KGHSH and CDR2 LQKENI. The CDR3 sequence is 14 residues long. This clonotype was counted at least ten times. Its specificity is not known.

The clonotype was recovered from a man aged 45-60 years with Graves' hyperthyroidism. Sequencing was performed on blood. This chain connects TRBV18 to TRBJ2-3; D gene uncertain. Here the CDR3 reads CASSPAVGTDTQYF. The CDR3 coding sequence is TGTGCCAGCTCACCAGCCGTGGGAACAGATACGCAGTATTTT.